The rows below give T cell receptor beta chains drawn from one sample of a study of OX40 agonist ivuxolimab in advanced cancers. Sequencing was performed with immunoSEQ multiplex PCR; in TCRdb, only in-frame clones are kept and a portion is missing. The data show about 94,000 clones, 90% to 95% seen once. Sequenced material: CD4+ or CD8+ T cells sorted from blood, taken in a trial of the OX40 agonist ivuxolimab. All receptors derive from an adult with an advanced solid tumor such as melanoma, head and neck, liver or kidney cancer. CDR3s include the opening cysteine and the closing phenylalanine or tryptophan. D genes are given only for firm matches. Clone size appears in some rows only: once, few, many, or a class for an expanded clone.

clone size: -; V gene: TRBV15; D gene: TRBD2; J gene: TRBJ2-1; CDR3 DNA: TGTGCCACCAGCAGAGTGGCTAGCGGGAGACCTAACCACAATGAGCAGTTCTTC; CDR3 protein: CATSRVASGRPNHNEQFF
clone size: few; V gene: TRBV19; D gene: -; J gene: TRBJ2-1; CDR3 DNA: TGTGCCAGTAGAACGGGAATAAATGAGCAGTTCTTC; CDR3 protein: CASRTGINEQFF
clone size: -; V gene: TRBV9; D gene: -; J gene: TRBJ1-2; CDR3 DNA: TGTGCCAGCAGCCCCTCAATGGGGACCTACGAACCTCTTTATGGCTACACCTTC; CDR3 protein: CASSPSMGTYEPLYGYTF
clone size: -; V gene: TRBV12-5; D gene: -; J gene: TRBJ1-4; CDR3 DNA: TGTGCTAGTGCCATCCCCCCGCTGTTTTTT; CDR3 protein: CASAIPPLFF
clone size: -; V gene: TRBV6-6; D gene: -; J gene: TRBJ2-7; CDR3 DNA: TGTGCCAGCAGTTATGATGGGAAACAGAGCTCCTACGAGCAGTACTTC; CDR3 protein: CASSYDGKQSSYEQYF
clone size: -; V gene: TRBV15; D gene: TRBD2; J gene: TRBJ2-7; CDR3 DNA: TGTGCCACCAGCAGGGATAGCGGGAGGACCTACGAGCAGTACTTC; CDR3 protein: CATSRDSGRTYEQYF
clone size: -; V gene: TRBV10-3; D gene: TRBD1; J gene: TRBJ1-1; CDR3 DNA: TGTGCCATCAGGTTCGGACAGGAGAGCACTGAAGCTTTCTTT; CDR3 protein: CAIRFGQESTEAFF
clone size: -; V gene: TRBV29-1; D gene: -; J gene: TRBJ1-1; CDR3 DNA: TGCAGCCCCCGGCGCGGGGCGGAGACTGAAGCTTTCTTT; CDR3 protein: CSPRRGAETEAFF
clone size: -; V gene: TRBV6-6; D gene: -; J gene: TRBJ2-7; CDR3 DNA: TGTGCCAGCAGTCCCCATCGGAGCTCCTACGAGCAGTACTTC; CDR3 protein: CASSPHRSSYEQYF
clone size: -; V gene: TRBV30; D gene: -; J gene: TRBJ2-3; CDR3 DNA: TGTGCCTGGAGGGCCGGACTGAACTCAGATACGCAGTATTTT; CDR3 protein: CAWRAGLNSDTQYF
clone size: -; V gene: TRBV12-2; D gene: -; J gene: TRBJ2-2; CDR3 DNA: TGTGCAAGTCGCTTAGGATCCCTAGCGGGTGTCTCCGGGGAGCTGTTTTTT; CDR3 protein: CASRLGSLAGVSGELFF
clone size: -; V gene: TRBV7-2; D gene: -; J gene: TRBJ1-1; CDR3 DNA: TGTGCCAGCAGCTTCTGGGCGGGGAACACTGAAGCTTTCTTT; CDR3 protein: CASSFWAGNTEAFF
clone size: -; V gene: TRBV11-3; D gene: -; J gene: TRBJ2-1; CDR3 DNA: TGTGCCAGCAGCTTAGAACAAGGGAGTAGGAATGAGCAGTTCTTC; CDR3 protein: CASSLEQGSRNEQFF
clone size: -; V gene: TRBV7-2; D gene: -; J gene: TRBJ1-1; CDR3 DNA: TGTGCCAGCAGCTTATTTGGAGGGGCCTTGACTGAAGCTTTCTTT; CDR3 protein: CASSLFGGALTEAFF
clone size: -; V gene: TRBV30; D gene: -; J gene: TRBJ1-5; CDR3 DNA: TGTGCCTGGAGTGTACAGCCGGGACGATATCAGCCCCAGCATTTT; CDR3 protein: CAWSVQPGRYQPQHF
clone size: -; V gene: TRBV11-3; D gene: TRBD2; J gene: TRBJ2-3; CDR3 DNA: TGTGCCAGCAGCCTGCGGGAGGCGGGCACAGATACGCAGTATTTT; CDR3 protein: CASSLREAGTDTQYF
clone size: -; V gene: TRBV4-2; D gene: -; J gene: TRBJ2-7; CDR3 DNA: TGTGCCAGCAGCCCGGGGCTTACTTACGAGCAGTACTTC; CDR3 protein: CASSPGLTYEQYF
clone size: -; V gene: TRBV19; D gene: TRBD2; J gene: TRBJ2-2; CDR3 DNA: TGTGCCAGTGTAGCGGGAGAGATAACCGGGGAGCTGTTTTTT; CDR3 protein: CASVAGEITGELFF
clone size: -; V gene: TRBV19; D gene: -; J gene: TRBJ1-4; CDR3 DNA: TGTGCCAGTAGGGACCCATCGAATGAAAAACTGTTTTTT; CDR3 protein: CASRDPSNEKLFF
clone size: -; V gene: TRBV5-1; D gene: TRBD1; J gene: TRBJ1-4; CDR3 DNA: TGCGCCAGCAGCGGGGGAGTGGGACAGGATAATGAAAAACTGTTTTTT; CDR3 protein: CASSGGVGQDNEKLFF
clone size: -; V gene: TRBV23-1; D gene: TRBD1; J gene: TRBJ2-7; CDR3 DNA: TGCGCCAGCAGTCCCGGGACAGAACTATACGAGCAGTACTTC; CDR3 protein: CASSPGTELYEQYF
clone size: -; V gene: TRBV11-3; D gene: -; J gene: TRBJ2-1; CDR3 DNA: TGTGCCAGCAGCACAAGGAGGGCGGGGTACAATGAGCAGTTCTTC; CDR3 protein: CASSTRRAGYNEQFF
clone size: -; V gene: TRBV23-1; D gene: TRBD1; J gene: TRBJ2-4; CDR3 DNA: TGCGCCAGCAGTCCGGGACAGGGGGCCGAAGTAGCCAAAAACATTCAGTACTTC; CDR3 protein: CASSPGQGAEVAKNIQYF
clone size: -; V gene: TRBV29-1; D gene: -; J gene: TRBJ2-7; CDR3 DNA: TGCAGCGGATGGACTAACTACGAGCAGTACTTC; CDR3 protein: CSGWTNYEQYF
clone size: -; V gene: TRBV30; D gene: -; J gene: TRBJ2-7; CDR3 DNA: TGTGCCTGGAGTCGGGAATACTACGAGCAGTACTTC; CDR3 protein: CAWSREYYEQYF
clone size: -; V gene: TRBV7-4; D gene: -; J gene: TRBJ2-1; CDR3 DNA: TGTGCCAGCAGCTCCTCGGTTGTGCGGGGAAACAATGAGCAGTTCTTC; CDR3 protein: CASSSSVVRGNNEQFF
clone size: -; V gene: TRBV29-1; D gene: -; J gene: TRBJ1-1; CDR3 DNA: TGCAGCTCCCGCAGGGAGAGGACTGAAGCTTTCTTT; CDR3 protein: CSSRRERTEAFF
clone size: once; V gene: TRBV7-2; D gene: -; J gene: TRBJ2-5; CDR3 DNA: TGTGCCAGCAGCGAGACTGTCGCTCCAGAGACCCAGTACTTC; CDR3 protein: CASSETVAPETQYF
clone size: -; V gene: TRBV29-1; D gene: -; J gene: TRBJ1-3; CDR3 DNA: TGCAGCGTTGCGGGGCAAGTTGGAAACACCATATATTTT; CDR3 protein: CSVAGQVGNTIYF
clone size: -; V gene: TRBV6-6; D gene: -; J gene: TRBJ2-6; CDR3 DNA: TGTGCCAGCAATACGGGGGTCGGGGCCAACGTCCTGACTTTC; CDR3 protein: CASNTGVGANVLTF
clone size: -; V gene: TRBV6-6; D gene: -; J gene: TRBJ2-7; CDR3 DNA: TGTGCCAGCAGTTACGGGGGGCAGTACGAGCAGTACTTC; CDR3 protein: CASSYGGQYEQYF
clone size: -; V gene: TRBV6-5; D gene: -; J gene: TRBJ2-7; CDR3 DNA: TGTGCCAGCAGTTCTCGTGTAGGGCGGTACGAGCAGTACTTC; CDR3 protein: CASSSRVGRYEQYF
clone size: -; V gene: TRBV6-1; D gene: -; J gene: TRBJ2-3; CDR3 DNA: TGTGCCAGCAGCCCCTCCTCGGCAGATACGCAGTATTTT; CDR3 protein: CASSPSSADTQYF
clone size: -; V gene: TRBV7-2; D gene: TRBD1; J gene: TRBJ1-2; CDR3 DNA: TGTGCCAGCAGCCCCTGGACAGGGGATCTTGGCTACACCTTC; CDR3 protein: CASSPWTGDLGYTF
clone size: -; V gene: TRBV7-6; D gene: -; J gene: TRBJ2-7; CDR3 DNA: TGTGCCAGCAGCTTAGGCGCCCTCGGGGAGCAGTACTTC; CDR3 protein: CASSLGALGEQYF
clone size: -; V gene: TRBV6-6; D gene: -; J gene: TRBJ2-7; CDR3 DNA: TGTGCCAGCAGATCAAGAGCGGATTCCTACGAGCAGTACTTC; CDR3 protein: CASRSRADSYEQYF
clone size: -; V gene: TRBV27; D gene: -; J gene: TRBJ1-2; CDR3 DNA: TGTGCCAGCAGTGGGATGGGCGGAGGATTTAACTATGGCTACACCTTC; CDR3 protein: CASSGMGGGFNYGYTF
clone size: -; V gene: TRBV7-3; D gene: TRBD1; J gene: TRBJ1-1; CDR3 DNA: TGTGCCAGCAGCTTGGTCAGGGGGCAGGAAGCTTTCTTT; CDR3 protein: CASSLVRGQEAFF
clone size: -; V gene: TRBV29-1; D gene: -; J gene: TRBJ2-1; CDR3 DNA: TGCAGCGTTGAAGAAGGGACCCAACTGCAGTTCTTC; CDR3 protein: CSVEEGTQLQFF
clone size: -; V gene: TRBV7-2; D gene: TRBD2; J gene: TRBJ2-7; CDR3 DNA: TGTGCCAGCAGCTTAGACGGGACTAGCGGGGGGATTGGCGAGCAGTACTTC; CDR3 protein: CASSLDGTSGGIGEQYF
clone size: -; V gene: TRBV7-3; D gene: TRBD2; J gene: TRBJ2-1; CDR3 DNA: TGTGCCAGCAGCTTAACGGAGGGACTAGCGGGACACAATGAGCAGTTCTTC; CDR3 protein: CASSLTEGLAGHNEQFF
clone size: -; V gene: TRBV13; D gene: -; J gene: TRBJ2-3; CDR3 DNA: TGTGCCAGCAGCCCCTACCTTGACAGGTATCGCTCTAGCACAGATACGCAGTATTTT; CDR3 protein: CASSPYLDRYRSSTDTQYF
clone size: -; V gene: TRBV6-1; D gene: -; J gene: TRBJ2-1; CDR3 DNA: TGTGCCAGCAGTGAAGCGCTTCGACAGAACAATGAGCAGTTCTTC; CDR3 protein: CASSEALRQNNEQFF
clone size: -; V gene: TRBV7-2; D gene: -; J gene: TRBJ2-1; CDR3 DNA: TGTGCCAGCAGCTTAGGACAGTTCAATGAGCAGTTCTTC; CDR3 protein: CASSLGQFNEQFF
clone size: -; V gene: TRBV7-2; D gene: -; J gene: TRBJ2-7; CDR3 DNA: TGTGCCAGCAGCCCTGGACAGCGACACTACGAGCAGTACTTC; CDR3 protein: CASSPGQRHYEQYF
clone size: once; V gene: TRBV7-6; D gene: -; J gene: TRBJ2-2; CDR3 DNA: TGTGCCAGCAGCTTCTCCCCTAGCGAGACCGGGGAGCTGTTTTTT; CDR3 protein: CASSFSPSETGELFF
clone size: -; V gene: TRBV9; D gene: -; J gene: TRBJ2-1; CDR3 DNA: TGTGCCAGCAGCGAGGTCTTGACCTACAATGAGCAGTTCTTC; CDR3 protein: CASSEVLTYNEQFF
clone size: -; V gene: TRBV6-5; D gene: -; J gene: TRBJ1-5; CDR3 DNA: TGTGCCAGCAGTTTGACAGGCTATCAGCCCCAGCATTTT; CDR3 protein: CASSLTGYQPQHF
clone size: -; V gene: TRBV30; D gene: TRBD2; J gene: TRBJ2-3; CDR3 DNA: TGTGCCTGGAGTGCGGGACTAGCGGGAGCAGATACGCAGTATTTT; CDR3 protein: CAWSAGLAGADTQYF
clone size: -; V gene: TRBV6-6; D gene: -; J gene: TRBJ2-2; CDR3 DNA: TGTGCCAGCAGTATCCGGGCTTCCTCGGGGCCCGGGGAGCTGTTTTTT; CDR3 protein: CASSIRASSGPGELFF
clone size: -; V gene: TRBV11-1; D gene: -; J gene: TRBJ2-7; CDR3 DNA: TGTGCCAGCACCAGCCTTAACAGGGTGTCGGACGAGCAGTACTTC; CDR3 protein: CASTSLNRVSDEQYF
clone size: -; V gene: TRBV6-1; D gene: TRBD1; J gene: TRBJ2-7; CDR3 DNA: TGTGCCAGCCGGACAGGGGGCTACGAGCAGTACTTC; CDR3 protein: CASRTGGYEQYF
clone size: -; V gene: TRBV7-3; D gene: -; J gene: TRBJ2-7; CDR3 DNA: TGTGCCAGCAGCCCCGGACAGACCTACGAGCAGTACTTC; CDR3 protein: CASSPGQTYEQYF
clone size: -; V gene: TRBV7-3; D gene: -; J gene: TRBJ2-1; CDR3 DNA: TGTGCCAGCAGCTCGACCCGAGGGAATGAGCAGTTCTTC; CDR3 protein: CASSSTRGNEQFF
clone size: -; V gene: TRBV7-2; D gene: -; J gene: TRBJ2-3; CDR3 DNA: TGTGCCAGCAGCTTAGGGGACGGAGTCACGCAGTATTTT; CDR3 protein: CASSLGDGVTQYF
clone size: -; V gene: TRBV6-6; D gene: -; J gene: TRBJ1-5; CDR3 DNA: TGTGCCAGCAGTTACGAGGGGCCTAGCAATCAGCCCCAGCATTTT; CDR3 protein: CASSYEGPSNQPQHF
clone size: -; V gene: TRBV5-8; D gene: -; J gene: TRBJ1-2; CDR3 DNA: TGTGCCAGCAGTTTGGGTAGGGGCAGCTATAACTATGGCTACACCTTC; CDR3 protein: CASSLGRGSYNYGYTF
clone size: -; V gene: TRBV14; D gene: -; J gene: TRBJ2-5; CDR3 DNA: TGTGCCAGCAGCCATAGAAGGACAGAACAAGAGACCCAGTACTTC; CDR3 protein: CASSHRRTEQETQYF
clone size: -; V gene: TRBV11-3; D gene: TRBD2; J gene: TRBJ2-3; CDR3 DNA: TGTGCCAGCAGCTCCTGGACTAGCGGGAGGGGCGATACGCAGTATTTT; CDR3 protein: CASSSWTSGRGDTQYF